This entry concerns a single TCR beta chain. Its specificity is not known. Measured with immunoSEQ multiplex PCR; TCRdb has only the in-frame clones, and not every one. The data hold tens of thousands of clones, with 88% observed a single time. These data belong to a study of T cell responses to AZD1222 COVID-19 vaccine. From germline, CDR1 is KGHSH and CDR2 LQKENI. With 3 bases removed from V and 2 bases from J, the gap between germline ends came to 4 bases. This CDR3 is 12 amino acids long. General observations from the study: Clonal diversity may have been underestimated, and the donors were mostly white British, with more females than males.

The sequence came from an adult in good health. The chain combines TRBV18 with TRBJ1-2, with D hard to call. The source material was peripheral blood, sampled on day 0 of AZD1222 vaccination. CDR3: CASSPDNYGYTF. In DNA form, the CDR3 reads TGTGCCAGCTCACCGGACAACTATGGCTACACCTTC.